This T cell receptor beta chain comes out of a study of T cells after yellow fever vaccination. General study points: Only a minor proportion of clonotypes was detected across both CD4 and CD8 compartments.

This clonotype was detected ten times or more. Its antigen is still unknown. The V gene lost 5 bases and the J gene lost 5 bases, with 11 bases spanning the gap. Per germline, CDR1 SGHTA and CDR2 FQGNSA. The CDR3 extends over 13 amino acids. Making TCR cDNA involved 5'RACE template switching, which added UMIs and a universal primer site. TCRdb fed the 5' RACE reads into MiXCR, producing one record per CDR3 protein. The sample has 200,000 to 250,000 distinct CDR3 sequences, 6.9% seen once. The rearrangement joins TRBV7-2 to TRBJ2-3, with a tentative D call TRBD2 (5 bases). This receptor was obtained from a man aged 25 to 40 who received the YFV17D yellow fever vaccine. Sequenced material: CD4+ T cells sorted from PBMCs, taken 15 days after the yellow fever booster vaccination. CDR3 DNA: TGTGCCAGCAGCCGCCCCGAGGGAGATACGCAGTATTTT. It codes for CASSRPEGDTQYF.